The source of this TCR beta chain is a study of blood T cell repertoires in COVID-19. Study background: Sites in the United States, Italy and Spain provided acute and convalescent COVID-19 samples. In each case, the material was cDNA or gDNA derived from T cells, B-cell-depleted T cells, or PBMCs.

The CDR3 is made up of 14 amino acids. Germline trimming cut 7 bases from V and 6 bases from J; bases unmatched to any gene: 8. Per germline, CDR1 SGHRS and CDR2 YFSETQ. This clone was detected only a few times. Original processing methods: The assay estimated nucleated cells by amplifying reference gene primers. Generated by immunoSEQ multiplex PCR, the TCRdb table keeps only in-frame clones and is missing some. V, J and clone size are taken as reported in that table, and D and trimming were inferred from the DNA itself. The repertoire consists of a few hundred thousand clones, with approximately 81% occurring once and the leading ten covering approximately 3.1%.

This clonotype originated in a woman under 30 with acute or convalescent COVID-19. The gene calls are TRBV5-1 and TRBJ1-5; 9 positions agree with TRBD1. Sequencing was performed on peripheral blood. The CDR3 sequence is CASRPGTGIQPQHF. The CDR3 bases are TGCGCCAGCCGTCCCGGGACAGGGATTCAGCCCCAGCATTTT.